This paragraph covers one TCR beta chain sequence. Its matching antigen is unknown. This record comes from a study of T cell responses to AZD1222 COVID-19 vaccine. Findings and caveats of the study: Clonal diversity may have been underestimated, and the donors were mostly white British, with more females than males. Repertoire sampling happened only post peak T cell response. Spike-specific TCR breadth and depth were elevated following two AZD1222 doses.

TCRdb's table, derived via immunoSEQ multiplex PCR, lists solely in-frame clones and lacks some. The sample has approximately 130,000 clones; roughly 87% are singletons. The junction had 5 bases not matched to a gene; V was cut back by 0 bases and J by 8 bases. There are 15 residues in the CDR3. The germline CDR1 and CDR2 sequences are PRHDT and FYEKMQ (reference sequence). The sequences come from peripheral blood, collected 28 days after the second AZD1222 dose. The chain employs TRBV13 and TRBJ1-5; 9 bases line up with TRBD1. The clonotype was recovered from an adult who received the AZD1222 COVID-19 vaccine. CDR3 coding DNA: TGTGCCAGCAGCTTAGGCCCCGGGACAGGGAAGCCCCAGCATTTT. This codes for CASSLGPGTGKPQHF. Full variable domain (missing parts from reference TRBV13 and TRBJ1-5): AAGVIQSPRHLIKEKRETATLKCYPIPRHDTVYWYQQGPGQDPQFLISFYEKMQSDKGSIPDRFSAQQFSDYHSELNMSSLELGDSALYFCASSLGPGTGKPQHFGDGTRLSIL.